This T cell receptor (beta chain) was sequenced during a study of vaccination and CD4 T cells after COVID-19. Background on the study: Convalescent donors: six male, four female; seven Caucasian, two Asian, one multiracial, two Hispanic. Drawing of post-COVID samples took place a median roughly 100 days after diagnosis (range 35 to 161).

Germline CDR1 reads MNHNS; CDR2 reads SASEGT. V lost 5 bases and J lost 7, with 12 bases in between. This CDR3 has 14 residues. Researchers used the Oncomine TCR Beta short-read assay to sequence DNA from cultured CD4+ T cells. MiXCR, applied by TCRdb to the PCR reads, yields one record per CDR3 protein. The sample includes 20,000 or so distinct CDR3 sequences, more than 55% of them seen just once. Treatment in this sample: roughly 10-day PBMC culture with coronavirus spike peptide pools or control peptides (ViraFEST assay). A word on this clonotype: Its antigen is currently unknown.

The V call is TRBV6-1, the J call TRBJ1-6, with TRBD1 as a possible D gene (5 bases). The clonotype was recovered from a human donor who had recovered from COVID-19. Sample: CD4+ T cells from blood, cultured in vitro, taken before SARS-CoV-2 vaccination. CDR3 sequence reads: CASSRDSGNSPLHF. CDR3 sequence (DNA): TGTGCCAGCAGTCGTGACAGTGGAAATTCACCCCTCCACTTT.